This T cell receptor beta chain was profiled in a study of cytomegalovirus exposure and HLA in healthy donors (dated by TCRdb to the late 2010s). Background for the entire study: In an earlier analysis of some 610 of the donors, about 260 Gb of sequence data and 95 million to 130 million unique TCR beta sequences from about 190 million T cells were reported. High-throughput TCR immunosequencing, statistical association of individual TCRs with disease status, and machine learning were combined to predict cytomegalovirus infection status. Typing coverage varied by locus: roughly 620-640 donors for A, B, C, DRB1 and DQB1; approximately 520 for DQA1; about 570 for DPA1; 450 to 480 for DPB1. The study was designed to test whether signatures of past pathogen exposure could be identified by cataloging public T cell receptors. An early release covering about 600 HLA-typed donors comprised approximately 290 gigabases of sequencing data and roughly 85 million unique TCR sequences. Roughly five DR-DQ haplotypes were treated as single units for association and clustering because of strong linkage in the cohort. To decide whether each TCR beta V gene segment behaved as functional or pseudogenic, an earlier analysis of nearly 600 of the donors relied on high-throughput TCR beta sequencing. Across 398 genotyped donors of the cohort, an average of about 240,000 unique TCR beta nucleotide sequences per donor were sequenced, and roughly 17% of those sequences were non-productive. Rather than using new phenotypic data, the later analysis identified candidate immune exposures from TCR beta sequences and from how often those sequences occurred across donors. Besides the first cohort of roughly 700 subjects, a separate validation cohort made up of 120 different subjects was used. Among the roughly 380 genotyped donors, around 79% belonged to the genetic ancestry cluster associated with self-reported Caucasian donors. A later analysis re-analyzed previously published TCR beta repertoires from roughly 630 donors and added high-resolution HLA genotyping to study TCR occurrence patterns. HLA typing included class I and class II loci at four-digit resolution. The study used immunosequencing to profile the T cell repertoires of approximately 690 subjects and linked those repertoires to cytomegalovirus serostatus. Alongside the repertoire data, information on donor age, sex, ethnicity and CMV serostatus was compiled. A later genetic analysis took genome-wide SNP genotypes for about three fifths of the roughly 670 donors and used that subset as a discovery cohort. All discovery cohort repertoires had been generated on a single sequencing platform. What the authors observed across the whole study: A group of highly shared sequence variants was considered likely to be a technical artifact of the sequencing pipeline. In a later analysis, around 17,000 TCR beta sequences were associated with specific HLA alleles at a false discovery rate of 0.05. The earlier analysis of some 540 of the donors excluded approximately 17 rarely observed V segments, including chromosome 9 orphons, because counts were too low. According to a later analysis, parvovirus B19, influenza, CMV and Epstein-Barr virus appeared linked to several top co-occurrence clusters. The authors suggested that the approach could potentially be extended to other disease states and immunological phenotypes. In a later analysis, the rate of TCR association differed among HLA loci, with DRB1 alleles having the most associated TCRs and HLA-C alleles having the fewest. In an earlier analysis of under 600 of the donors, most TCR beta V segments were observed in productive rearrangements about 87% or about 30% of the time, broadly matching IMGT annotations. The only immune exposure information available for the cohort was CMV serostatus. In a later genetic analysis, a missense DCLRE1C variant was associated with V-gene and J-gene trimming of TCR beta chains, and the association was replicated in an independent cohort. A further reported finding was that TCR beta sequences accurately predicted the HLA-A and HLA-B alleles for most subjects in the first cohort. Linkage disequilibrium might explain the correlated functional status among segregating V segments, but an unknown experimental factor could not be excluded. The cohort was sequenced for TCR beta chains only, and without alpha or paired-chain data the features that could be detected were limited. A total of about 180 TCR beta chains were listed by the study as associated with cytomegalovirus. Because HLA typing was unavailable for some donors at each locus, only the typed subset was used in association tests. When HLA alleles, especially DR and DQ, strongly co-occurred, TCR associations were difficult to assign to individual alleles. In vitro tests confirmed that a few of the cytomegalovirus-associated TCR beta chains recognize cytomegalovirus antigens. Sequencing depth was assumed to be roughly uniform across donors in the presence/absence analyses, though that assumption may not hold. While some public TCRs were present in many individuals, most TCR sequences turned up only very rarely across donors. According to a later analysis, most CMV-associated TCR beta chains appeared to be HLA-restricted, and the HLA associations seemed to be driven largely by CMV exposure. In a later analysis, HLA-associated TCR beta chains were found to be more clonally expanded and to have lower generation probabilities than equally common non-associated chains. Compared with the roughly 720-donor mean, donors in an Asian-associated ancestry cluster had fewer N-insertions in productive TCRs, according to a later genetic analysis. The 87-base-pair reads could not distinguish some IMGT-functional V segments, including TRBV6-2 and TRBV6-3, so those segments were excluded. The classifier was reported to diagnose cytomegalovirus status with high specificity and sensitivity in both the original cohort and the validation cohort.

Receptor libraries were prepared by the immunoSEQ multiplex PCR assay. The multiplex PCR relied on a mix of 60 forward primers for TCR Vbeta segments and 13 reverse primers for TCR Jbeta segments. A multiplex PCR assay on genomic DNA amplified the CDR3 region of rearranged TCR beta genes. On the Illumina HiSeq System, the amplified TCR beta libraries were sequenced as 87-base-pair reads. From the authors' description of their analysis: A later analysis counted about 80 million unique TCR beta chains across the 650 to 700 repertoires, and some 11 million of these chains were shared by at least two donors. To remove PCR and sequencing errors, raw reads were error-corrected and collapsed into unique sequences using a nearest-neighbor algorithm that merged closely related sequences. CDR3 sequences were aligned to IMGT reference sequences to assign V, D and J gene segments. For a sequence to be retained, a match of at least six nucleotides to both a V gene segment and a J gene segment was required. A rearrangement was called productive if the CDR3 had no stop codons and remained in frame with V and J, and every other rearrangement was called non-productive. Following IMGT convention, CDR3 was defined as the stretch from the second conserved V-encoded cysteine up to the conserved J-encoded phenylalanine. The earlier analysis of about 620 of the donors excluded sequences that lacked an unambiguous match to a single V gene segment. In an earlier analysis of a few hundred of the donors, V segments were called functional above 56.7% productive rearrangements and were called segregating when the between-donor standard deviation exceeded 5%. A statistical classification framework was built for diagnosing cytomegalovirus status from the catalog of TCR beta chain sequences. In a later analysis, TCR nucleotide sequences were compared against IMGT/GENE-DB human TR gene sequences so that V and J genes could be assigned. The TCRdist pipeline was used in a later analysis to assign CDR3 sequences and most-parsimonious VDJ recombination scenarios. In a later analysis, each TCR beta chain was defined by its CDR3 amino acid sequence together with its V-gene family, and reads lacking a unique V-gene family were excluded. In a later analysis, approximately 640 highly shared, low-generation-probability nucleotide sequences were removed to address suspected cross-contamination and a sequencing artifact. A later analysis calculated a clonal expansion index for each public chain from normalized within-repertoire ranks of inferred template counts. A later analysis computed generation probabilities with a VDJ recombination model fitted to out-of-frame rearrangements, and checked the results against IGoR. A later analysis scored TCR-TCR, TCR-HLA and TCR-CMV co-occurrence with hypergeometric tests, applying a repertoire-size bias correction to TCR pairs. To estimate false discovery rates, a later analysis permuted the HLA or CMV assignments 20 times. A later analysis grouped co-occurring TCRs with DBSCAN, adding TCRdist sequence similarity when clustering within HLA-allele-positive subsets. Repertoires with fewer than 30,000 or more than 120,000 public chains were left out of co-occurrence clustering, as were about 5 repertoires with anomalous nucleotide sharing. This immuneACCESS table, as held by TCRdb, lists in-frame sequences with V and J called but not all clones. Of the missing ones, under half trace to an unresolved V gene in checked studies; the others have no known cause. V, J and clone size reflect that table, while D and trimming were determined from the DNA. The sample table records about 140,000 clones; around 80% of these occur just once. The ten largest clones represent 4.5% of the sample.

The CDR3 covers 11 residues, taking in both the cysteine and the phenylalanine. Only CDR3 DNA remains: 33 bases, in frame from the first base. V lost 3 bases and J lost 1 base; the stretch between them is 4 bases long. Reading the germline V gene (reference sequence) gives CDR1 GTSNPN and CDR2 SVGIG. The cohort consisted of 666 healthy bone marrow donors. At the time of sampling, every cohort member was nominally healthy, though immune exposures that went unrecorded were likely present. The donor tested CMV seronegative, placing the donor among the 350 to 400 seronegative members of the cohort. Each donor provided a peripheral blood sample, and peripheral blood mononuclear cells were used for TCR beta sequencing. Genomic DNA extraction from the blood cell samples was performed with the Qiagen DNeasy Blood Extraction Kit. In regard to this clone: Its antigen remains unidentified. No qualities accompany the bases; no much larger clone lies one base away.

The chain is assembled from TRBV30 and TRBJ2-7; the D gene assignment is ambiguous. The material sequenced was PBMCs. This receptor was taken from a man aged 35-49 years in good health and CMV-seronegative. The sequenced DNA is TGTGCCTGGAGCCGTTCCTACGAGCAGTACTTC. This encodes CAWSRSYEQYF.